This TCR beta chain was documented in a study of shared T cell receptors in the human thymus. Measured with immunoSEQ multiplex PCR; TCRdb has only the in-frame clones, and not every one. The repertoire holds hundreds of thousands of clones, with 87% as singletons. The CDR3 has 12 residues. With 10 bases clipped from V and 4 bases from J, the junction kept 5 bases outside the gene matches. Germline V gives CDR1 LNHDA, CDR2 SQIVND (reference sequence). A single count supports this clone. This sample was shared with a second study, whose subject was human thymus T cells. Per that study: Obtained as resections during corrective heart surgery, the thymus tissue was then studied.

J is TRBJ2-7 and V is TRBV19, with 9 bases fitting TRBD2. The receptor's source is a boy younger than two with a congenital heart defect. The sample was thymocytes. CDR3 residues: CATSSGSYEQYF. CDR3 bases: TGTGCCACGAGTAGCGGGAGTTACGAGCAGTACTTC.